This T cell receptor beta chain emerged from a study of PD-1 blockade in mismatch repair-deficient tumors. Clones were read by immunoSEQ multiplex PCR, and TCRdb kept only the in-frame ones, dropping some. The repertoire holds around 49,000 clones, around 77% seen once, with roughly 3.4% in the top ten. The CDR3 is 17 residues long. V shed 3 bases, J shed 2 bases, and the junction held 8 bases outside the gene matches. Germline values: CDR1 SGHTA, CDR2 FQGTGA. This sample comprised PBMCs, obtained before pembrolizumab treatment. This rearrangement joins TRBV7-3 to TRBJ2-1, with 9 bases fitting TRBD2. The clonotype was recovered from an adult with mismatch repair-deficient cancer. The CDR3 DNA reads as TGTGCCAGCAGCTTCGCACTAGCGGGTTTTGCCTACAATGAGCAGTTCTTC. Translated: CASSFALAGFAYNEQFF.